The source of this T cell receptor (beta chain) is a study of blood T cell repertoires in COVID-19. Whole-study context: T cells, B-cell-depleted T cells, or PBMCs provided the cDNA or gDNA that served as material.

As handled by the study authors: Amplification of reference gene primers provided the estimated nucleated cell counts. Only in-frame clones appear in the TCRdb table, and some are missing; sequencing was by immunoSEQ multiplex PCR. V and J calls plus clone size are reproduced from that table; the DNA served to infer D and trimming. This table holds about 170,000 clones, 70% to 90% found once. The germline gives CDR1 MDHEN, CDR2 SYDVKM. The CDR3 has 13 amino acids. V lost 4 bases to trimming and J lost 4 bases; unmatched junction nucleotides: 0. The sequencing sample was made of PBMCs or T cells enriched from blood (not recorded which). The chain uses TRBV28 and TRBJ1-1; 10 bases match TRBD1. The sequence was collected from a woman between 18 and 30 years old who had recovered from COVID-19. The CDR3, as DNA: TGTGCCAGCAGTTGGACAGGGGGCACTGAAGCTTTCTTT. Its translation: CASSWTGGTEAFF.